This T cell receptor beta chain was captured in a study of regulatory T cells in long-lasting Graves disease. J gave up 3 bases and V 3 bases, and 4 bases lay outside the gene matches. Germline values: CDR1 ENHRY, CDR2 SYGVKD. CDR3 length: 15 amino acids. Regarding time point: newly diagnosed GD, antithyroid drugs for less than 3 months. From RNA extracted from PBMCs, the TCR library was made. Patients met American Thyroid Association criteria for Graves' disease. Arm-PCR of CDR3 regions with iRepertoire HTBI primers generated TCR beta libraries. MiXCR, applied by TCRdb to the multiplex PCR reads, yields one record per CDR3 protein. The data hold about 520,000 distinct CDR3 sequences, with around 12% observed a single time. This clonotype was seen repeatedly, ten times or more. The same data also went into a second study, on T cells in Graves' hyperthyroidism and ophthalmopathy.

This sequence joins TRBV10-3 and TRBJ2-7; 11 bases match TRBD2. The sequenced sample was peripheral blood mononuclear cells (PBMCs), obtained at new diagnosis, from a patient treated with antithyroid drugs. The origin of this receptor is a woman aged 30 to 39 with Graves disease. The CDR3 reads CAISDPGLAVYEQYF. CDR3 coding DNA: TGTGCCATCAGTGATCCGGGACTAGCGGTCTACGAGCAGTACTTC.